This T cell receptor beta chain is from a study of Tregs in tolerant kidney transplant recipients. Study-wide background: Mixed chimerism was transient after nonmyeloablative marrow transplants from related graft donors.

This clone occurred once. Antigen unknown. This CDR3 is 12 amino acids long. The V and J ends lost 4 bases and 5 bases respectively, with 8 bases between them. The germline gives CDR1 SNHLY, CDR2 FYNNEI. Study-level results: This study did not directly address biological reproducibility. Some patients' samples used different primers over time, so nucleotide sequences weren't comparable.

Data came from immunoSEQ multiplex PCR; TCRdb stores just in-frame clones and leaves some out. Altogether approximately 75,000 clones are present, 91% being singletons, with the ten largest covering about 0.36%. The sample consisted of Tregs from blood, taken before the transplant. The receptor was isolated from a human donor who received a combined kidney and bone marrow transplant. This chain uses TRBV2 with TRBJ2-5, with unresolved D. CDR3 in DNA: TGTGCCAGCAGTGCCCCTCTGGAGACCCAGTACTTC. This translates into CASSAPLETQYF.